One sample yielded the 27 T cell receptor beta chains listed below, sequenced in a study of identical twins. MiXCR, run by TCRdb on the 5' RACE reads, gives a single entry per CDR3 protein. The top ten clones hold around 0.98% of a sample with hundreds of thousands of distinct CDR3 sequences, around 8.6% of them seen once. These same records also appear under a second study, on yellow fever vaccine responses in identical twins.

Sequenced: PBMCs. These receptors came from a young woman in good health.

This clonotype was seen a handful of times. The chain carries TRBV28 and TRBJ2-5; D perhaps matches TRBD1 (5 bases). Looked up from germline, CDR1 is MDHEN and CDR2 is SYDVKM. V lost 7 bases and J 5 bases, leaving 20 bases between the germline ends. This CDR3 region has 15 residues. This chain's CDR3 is CASTPPGRVGETQYF. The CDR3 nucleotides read TGTGCCAGCACCCCCCCAGGCAGGGTTGGGGAGACCCAGTACTTC.

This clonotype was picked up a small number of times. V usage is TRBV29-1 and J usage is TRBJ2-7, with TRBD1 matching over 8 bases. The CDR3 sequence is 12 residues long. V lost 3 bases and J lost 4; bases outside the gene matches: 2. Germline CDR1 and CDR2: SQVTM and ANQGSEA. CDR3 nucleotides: TGCAGCGTTGATACAGGGGGTTACGAGCAGTACTTC. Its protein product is CSVDTGGYEQYF.

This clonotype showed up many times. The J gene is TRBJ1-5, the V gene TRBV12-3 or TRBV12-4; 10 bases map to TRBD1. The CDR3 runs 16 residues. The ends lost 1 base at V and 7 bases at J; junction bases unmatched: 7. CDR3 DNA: TGTGCCAGCAGTTTAGAGACAGGGGGCCTTCGGCAGCCCCAGCATTTT. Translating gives CASSLETGGLRQPQHF.

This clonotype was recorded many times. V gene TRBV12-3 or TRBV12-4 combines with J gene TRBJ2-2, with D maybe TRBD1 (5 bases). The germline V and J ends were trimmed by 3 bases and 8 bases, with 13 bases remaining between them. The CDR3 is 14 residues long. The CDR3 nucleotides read TGTGCCAGCAGTTTGCAGGGTGTCCAGGGGGAGCTGTTTTTT. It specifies CASSLQGVQGELFF.

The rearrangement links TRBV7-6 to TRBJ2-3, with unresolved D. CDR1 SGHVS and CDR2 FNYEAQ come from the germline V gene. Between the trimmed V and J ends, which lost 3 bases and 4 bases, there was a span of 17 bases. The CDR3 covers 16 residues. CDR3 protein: CASSFTSPETSDTQYF. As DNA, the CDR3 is TGTGCCAGCAGCTTTACAAGCCCCGAAACGTCAGATACGCAGTATTTT.

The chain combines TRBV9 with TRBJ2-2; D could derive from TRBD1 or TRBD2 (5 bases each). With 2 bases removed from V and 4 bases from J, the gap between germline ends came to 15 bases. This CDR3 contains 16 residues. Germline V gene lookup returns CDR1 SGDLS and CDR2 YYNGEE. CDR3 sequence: CASSVTLVGATGELFF. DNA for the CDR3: TGTGCCAGCAGCGTGACCCTCGTCGGGGCCACCGGGGAGCTGTTTTTT. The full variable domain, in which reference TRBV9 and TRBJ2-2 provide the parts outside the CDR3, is DSGVTQTPKHLITATGQRVTLRCSPRSGDLSVYWYQQSLDQGLQFLIQYYNGEERAKGNILERFSAQQFPDLHSELNLSSLELGDSALYFCASSVTLVGATGELFFGEGSRLTVL.

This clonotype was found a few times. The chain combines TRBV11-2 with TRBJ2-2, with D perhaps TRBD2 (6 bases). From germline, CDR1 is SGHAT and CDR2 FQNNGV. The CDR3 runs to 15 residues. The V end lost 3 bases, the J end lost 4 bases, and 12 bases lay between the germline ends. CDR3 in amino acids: CASSFGRGGTGELFF. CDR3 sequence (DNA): TGTGCCAGCAGCTTTGGGCGGGGCGGCACCGGGGAGCTGTTTTTT.

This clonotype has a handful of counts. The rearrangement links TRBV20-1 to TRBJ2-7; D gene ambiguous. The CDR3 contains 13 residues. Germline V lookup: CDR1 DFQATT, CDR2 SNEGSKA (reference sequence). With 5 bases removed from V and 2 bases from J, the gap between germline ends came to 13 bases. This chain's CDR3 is CSAVWTITYEQYF. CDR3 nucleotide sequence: TGCAGTGCTGTTTGGACCATCACCTACGAGCAGTACTTC.

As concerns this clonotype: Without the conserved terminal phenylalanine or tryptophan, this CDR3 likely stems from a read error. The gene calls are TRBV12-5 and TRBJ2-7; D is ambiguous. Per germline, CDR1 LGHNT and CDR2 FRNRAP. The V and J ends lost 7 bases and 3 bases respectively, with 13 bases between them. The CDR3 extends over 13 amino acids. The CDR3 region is CASAPSGIYEQYY. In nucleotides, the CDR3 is TGTGCTAGTGCCCCATCGGGTATCTACGAGCAGTACTAC.

Here the CDR3 reads CASSLPLRQGSEAFF. The CDR3 DNA is TGTGCCAGCTCACTCCCTTTAAGACAGGGGTCTGAAGCTTTCTTT. J is TRBJ1-1 and V is TRBV18; 8 bases fit TRBD1. This CDR3 has 15 amino acids. V dropped 4 bases and J dropped 6; count of bases not matched to a gene: 10. Germline CDR1 and CDR2: KGHSH and LQKENI.

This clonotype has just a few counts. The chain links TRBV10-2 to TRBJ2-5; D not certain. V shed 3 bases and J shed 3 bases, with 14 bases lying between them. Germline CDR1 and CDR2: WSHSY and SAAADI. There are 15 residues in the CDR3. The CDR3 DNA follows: TGCGCCAGCAGTGATACACTAACAGCAGAAGAGACCCAGTACTTC. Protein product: CASSDTLTAEETQYF.

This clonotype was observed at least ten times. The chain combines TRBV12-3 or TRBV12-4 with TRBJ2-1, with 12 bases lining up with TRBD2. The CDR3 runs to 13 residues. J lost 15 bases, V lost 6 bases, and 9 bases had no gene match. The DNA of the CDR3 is TGTGCCAGCAGCTCTAGCGGGGGGGCCCTGATGTTCTTC. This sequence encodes CASSSSGGALMFF.

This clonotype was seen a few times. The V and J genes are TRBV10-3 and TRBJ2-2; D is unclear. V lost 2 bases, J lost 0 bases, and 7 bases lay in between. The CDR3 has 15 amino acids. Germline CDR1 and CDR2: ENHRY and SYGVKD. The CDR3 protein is CAISEQVTNTGELFF. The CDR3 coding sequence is TGTGCCATCAGTGAGCAGGTTACGAACACCGGGGAGCTGTTTTTT.

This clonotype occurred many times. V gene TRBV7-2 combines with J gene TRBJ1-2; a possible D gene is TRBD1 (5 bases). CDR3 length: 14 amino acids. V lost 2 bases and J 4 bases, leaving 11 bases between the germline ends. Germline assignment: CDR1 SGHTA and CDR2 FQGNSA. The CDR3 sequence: CASSLLGGSYGYTF. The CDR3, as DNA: TGTGCCAGCAGCTTACTTGGGGGGAGCTATGGCTACACCTTC.

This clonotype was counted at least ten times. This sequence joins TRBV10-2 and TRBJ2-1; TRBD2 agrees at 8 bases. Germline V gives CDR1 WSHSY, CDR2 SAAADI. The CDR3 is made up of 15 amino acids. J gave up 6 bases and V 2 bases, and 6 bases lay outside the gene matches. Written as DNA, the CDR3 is TGCGCCAGCAGTGAGGGGGTAGCGGGAAGCAATGAGCAGTTCTTC. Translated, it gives CASSEGVAGSNEQFF.

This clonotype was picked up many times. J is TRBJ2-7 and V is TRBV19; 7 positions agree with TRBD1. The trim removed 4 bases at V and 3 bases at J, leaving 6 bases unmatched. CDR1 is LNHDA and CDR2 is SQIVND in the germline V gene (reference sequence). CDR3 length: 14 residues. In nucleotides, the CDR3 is TGTGCCAGTAGTACCCCCGGACAGGTCTACGAGCAGTACTTC. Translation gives CASSTPGQVYEQYF.

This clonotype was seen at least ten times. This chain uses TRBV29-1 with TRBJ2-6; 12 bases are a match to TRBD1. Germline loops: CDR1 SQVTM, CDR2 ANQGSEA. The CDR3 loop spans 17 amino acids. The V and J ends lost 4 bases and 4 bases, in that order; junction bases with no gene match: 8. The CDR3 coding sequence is TGCAGCGTTGTTGATTGGGACAGGGGGCGCGGGGCCAACGTCCTGACTTTC. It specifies CSVVDWDRGRGANVLTF.

The CDR3, as DNA: TGTGCCAGCAGCCACCCCCAGGGGACTAGCGGGGTATACAATGAGCAGTTCTTC. This codes for CASSHPQGTSGVYNEQFF. The gene calls are TRBV9 and TRBJ2-1, with 13 positions matching TRBD2. The CDR3 contains 18 residues. V trimming: 4 bases; J trimming: 4 bases; junction bases outside the gene matches: 11. Germline V gene lookup returns CDR1 SGDLS and CDR2 YYNGEE.

The CDR3, as DNA: TGTGCCAGCAGCCTTCAGGCGGGAGGATTCAATGAGCAGTTCTTC. Its protein is CASSLQAGGFNEQFF. The J gene is TRBJ2-1, the V gene TRBV6-1; 8 nucleotides line up with TRBD2. J gave up 6 bases and V 6 bases, and 10 bases lay outside the gene matches. The CDR3 has 15 amino acids. Per the germline V gene, CDR1 is MNHNS and CDR2 is SASEGT.

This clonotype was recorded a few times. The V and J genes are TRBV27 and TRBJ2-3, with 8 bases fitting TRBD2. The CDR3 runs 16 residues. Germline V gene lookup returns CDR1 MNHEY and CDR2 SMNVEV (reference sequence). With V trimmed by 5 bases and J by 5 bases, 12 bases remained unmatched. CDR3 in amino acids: CASSTPLGLARDTQYF. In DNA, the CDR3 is TGTGCCAGCAGTACCCCCCTTGGACTAGCCAGAGATACGCAGTATTTT.

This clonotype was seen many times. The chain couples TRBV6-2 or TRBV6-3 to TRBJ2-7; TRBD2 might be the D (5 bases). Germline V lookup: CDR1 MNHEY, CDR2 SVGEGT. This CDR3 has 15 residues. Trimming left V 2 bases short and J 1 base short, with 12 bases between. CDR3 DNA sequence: TGTGCCAGCAGTTACGAGAGGGAGTGGTCCTACGAGCAGTACTTC. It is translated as CASSYEREWSYEQYF.

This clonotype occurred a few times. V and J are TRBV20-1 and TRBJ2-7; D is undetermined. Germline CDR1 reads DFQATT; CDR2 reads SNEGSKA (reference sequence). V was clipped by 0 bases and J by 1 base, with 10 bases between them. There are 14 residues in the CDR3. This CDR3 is CSARDRIGSYEQYF. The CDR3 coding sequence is TGCAGTGCTAGAGATCGGATAGGTTCCTACGAGCAGTACTTC.

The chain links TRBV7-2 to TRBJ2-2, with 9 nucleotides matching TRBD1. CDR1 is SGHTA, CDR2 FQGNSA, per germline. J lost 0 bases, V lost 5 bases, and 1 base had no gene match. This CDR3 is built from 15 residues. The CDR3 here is CASSRTGANTGELFF. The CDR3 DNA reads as TGTGCCAGCAGCAGGACAGGGGCGAACACCGGGGAGCTGTTTTTT.

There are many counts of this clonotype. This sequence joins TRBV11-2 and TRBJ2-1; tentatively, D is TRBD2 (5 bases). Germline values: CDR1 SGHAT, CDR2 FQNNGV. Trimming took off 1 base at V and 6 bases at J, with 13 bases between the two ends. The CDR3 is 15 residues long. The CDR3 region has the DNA TGTGCCAGCAGCTTAGGAACCGGGGAAACCAATGAGCAGTTCTTC. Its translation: CASSLGTGETNEQFF.

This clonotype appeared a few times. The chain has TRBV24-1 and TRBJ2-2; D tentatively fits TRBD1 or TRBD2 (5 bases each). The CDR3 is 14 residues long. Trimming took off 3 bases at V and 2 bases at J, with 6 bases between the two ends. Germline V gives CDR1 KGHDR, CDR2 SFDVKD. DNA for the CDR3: TGTGCCACCAGTGATAGGGACAACACCGGGGAGCTGTTTTTT. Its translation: CATSDRDNTGELFF.

CDR3 amino acids: CSANDGQQNTEAFF. The CDR3 coding sequence is TGCAGTGCAAATGACGGACAGCAGAACACTGAAGCTTTCTTT. The chain couples TRBV20-1 to TRBJ1-1; tentatively, D is TRBD1 (6 bases). Germline V gene data show CDR1 as DFQATT and CDR2 as SNEGSKA (reference sequence). The CDR3 sequence is 14 residues long. V lost 6 bases, J lost 1 base, and 15 bases lay in between.

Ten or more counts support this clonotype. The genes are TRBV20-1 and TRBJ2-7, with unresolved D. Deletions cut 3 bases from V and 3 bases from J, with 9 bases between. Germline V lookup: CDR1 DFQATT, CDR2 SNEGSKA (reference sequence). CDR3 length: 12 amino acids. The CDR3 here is CSASGRLYEQYF. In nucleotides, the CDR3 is TGCAGTGCTAGTGGCCGACTCTACGAGCAGTACTTC.